This passage covers 4 T cell receptor beta chains from one sample sequenced in a study of CD8 T cells in ankylosing spondylitis (dated by TCRdb to about 2017). Preparation of the library involved 5' RACE. The instrument was an Illumina HiSeq 2500. TCRdb reprocessed the public reads (quality trimming at Q25 with fastp, clone calling with MiXCR) and kept in-frame beta chains. Each entry merges the rows of one CDR3 protein and shows their most common DNA and genes. This sample comprises 250,000 or so distinct CDR3 sequences, 24% of them detected only once. 0.61% of the sample goes to the ten largest clones. What was sequenced was blood, either unsorted or a sorted T cell fraction (not recorded which). These receptors were collected from a male donor with ankylosing spondylitis or in good health (not recorded which).

This rearrangement joins TRBV7-2 to TRBJ2-1; D is unresolved. CDR1 and CDR2 from the germline V gene are SGHTA and FQGNSA. This CDR3 is 16 amino acids long. The V end lost 5 bases, the J end lost 4 bases, and 18 bases lay between the germline ends. The CDR3 protein is CASSPHLGISYNEQFF. The CDR3 coding sequence is TGTGCCAGCAGCCCCCACCTAGGGATTAGTTACAATGAGCAGTTCTTC.

In this sample, this clonotype turned up a few times. CDR3 residues: CASSLSSDTQYF. CDR3 nucleotides: TGTGCCAGCAGTTTGTCCAGCGATACGCAGTATTTT. This chain links TRBV12-3 or TRBV12-4 with TRBJ2-3; no reliable D call. Between the trimmed V and J ends, which lost 3 bases and 6 bases, there was a span of 7 bases. CDR3 length equals 12 residues.

V gene TRBV29-1 combines with J gene TRBJ2-5, with D maybe TRBD2 (5 bases). With 6 bases removed from V and 2 bases from J, the gap between germline ends came to 13 bases. In germline, CDR1 is SQVTM, CDR2 ANQGSEA. CDR3 length: 13 residues. The CDR3 is CSVSAVVQETQYF. In DNA form, the CDR3 reads TGCAGCGTCTCAGCGGTAGTTCAAGAGACCCAGTACTTC.

This clonotype was observed a few times. The chain combines TRBV27 with TRBJ2-7; D may be TRBD1 or TRBD2 (5 bases each). The V end lost 10 bases, the J end lost 3 bases, and 19 bases lay between the germline ends. This CDR3 contains 14 residues. Per germline, CDR1 MNHEY and CDR2 SMNVEV (reference sequence). CDR3 DNA sequence: TGTGCCACCCGCACCGGGGACCGCGACTACGAGCAGTACTTC. Amino acid sequence: CATRTGDRDYEQYF.